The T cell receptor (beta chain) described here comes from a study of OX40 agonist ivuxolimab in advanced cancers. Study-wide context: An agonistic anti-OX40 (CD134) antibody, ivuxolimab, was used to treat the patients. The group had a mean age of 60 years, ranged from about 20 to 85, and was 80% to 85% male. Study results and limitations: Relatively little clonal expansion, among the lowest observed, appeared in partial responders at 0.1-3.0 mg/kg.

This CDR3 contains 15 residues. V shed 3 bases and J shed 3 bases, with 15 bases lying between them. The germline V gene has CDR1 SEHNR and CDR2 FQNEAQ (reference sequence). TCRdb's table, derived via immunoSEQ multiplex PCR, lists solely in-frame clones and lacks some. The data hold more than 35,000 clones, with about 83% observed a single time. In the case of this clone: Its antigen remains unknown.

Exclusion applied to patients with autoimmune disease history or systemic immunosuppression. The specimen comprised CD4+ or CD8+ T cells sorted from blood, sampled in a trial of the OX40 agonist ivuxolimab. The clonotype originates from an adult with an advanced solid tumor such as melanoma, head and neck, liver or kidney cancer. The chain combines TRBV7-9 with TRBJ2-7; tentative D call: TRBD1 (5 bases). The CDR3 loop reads CASSLGMGRSYEQYF. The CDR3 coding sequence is TGTGCCAGCAGCTTGGGCATGGGGCGGAGCTACGAGCAGTACTTC. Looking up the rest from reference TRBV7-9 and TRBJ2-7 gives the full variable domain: DTGVSQNPRHKITKRGQNVTFRCDPISEHNRLYWYRQTLGQGPEFLTYFQNEAQLEKSRLLSDRFSAERPKGSFSTLEIQRTEQGDSAMYLCASSLGMGRSYEQYFGPGTRLTVT.